This T cell receptor beta chain was found in a study of cytomegalovirus exposure and HLA in healthy donors. The ends were cut back, 6 bases at V and 5 bases at J, with 14 bases in the middle. This CDR3 is 13 amino acids long. CDR1 MNHEY and CDR2 SVGAGI come from the germline V gene. The PCR employed 60 Vbeta primers together with 13 Jbeta primers. The table came from immunoSEQ multiplex PCR; TCRdb's copy has only in-frame clones and leaves some out. The data show approximately 190,000 clones, with 80% to 85% seen just once and roughly 0.75% held by the top ten. Overall study findings and caveats: In an earlier analysis, most TCR beta V segments were productive about 87% or about 30% of the time. It was reported in a later analysis that an Asian-associated ancestry cluster showed fewer N-insertions than the approximately 700-donor mean. What TCR beta sequences reportedly achieved was accurate prediction of HLA-A and HLA-B alleles in most subjects. TCR beta chains numbering roughly 150 were designated cytomegalovirus-associated.

As to this clone: Antigen: not known.

Sequencing was done on a sample of PBMCs. The chain carries TRBV6-5 and TRBJ2-7; no definite D call. This receptor was obtained from a woman aged 18-29 years in good health and CMV-seronegative. The CDR3 loop reads CASSLGELDEQYF. DNA for the CDR3: TGTGCCAGCAGCCTCGGAGAGCTTGACGAGCAGTACTTC.